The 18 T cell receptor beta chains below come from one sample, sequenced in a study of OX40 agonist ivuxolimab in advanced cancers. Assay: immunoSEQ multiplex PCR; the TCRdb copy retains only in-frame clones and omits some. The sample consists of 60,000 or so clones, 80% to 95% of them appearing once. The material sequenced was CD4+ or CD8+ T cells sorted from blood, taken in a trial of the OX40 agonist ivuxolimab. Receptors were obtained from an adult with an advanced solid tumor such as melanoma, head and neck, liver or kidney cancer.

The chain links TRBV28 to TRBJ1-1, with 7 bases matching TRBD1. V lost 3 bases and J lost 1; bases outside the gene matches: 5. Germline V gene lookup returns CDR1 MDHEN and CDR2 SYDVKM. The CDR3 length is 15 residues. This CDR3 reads CASSFLTGPNTEAFF. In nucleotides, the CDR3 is TGTGCCAGCAGTTTCCTGACAGGGCCGAACACTGAAGCTTTCTTT.

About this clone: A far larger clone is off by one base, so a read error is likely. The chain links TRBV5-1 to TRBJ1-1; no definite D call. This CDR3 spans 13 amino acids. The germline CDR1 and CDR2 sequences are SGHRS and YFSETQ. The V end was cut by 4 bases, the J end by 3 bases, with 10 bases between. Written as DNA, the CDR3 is TGCGCCAGCAGCGTATCGGGCCACACTGAAGCTTTCTTT. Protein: CASSVSGHTEAFF.

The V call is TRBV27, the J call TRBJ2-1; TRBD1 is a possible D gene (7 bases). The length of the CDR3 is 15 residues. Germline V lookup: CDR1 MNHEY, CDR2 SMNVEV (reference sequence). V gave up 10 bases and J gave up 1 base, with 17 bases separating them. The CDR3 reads CATGAGTVSYNEQFF. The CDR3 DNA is TGTGCCACGGGGGCGGGGACAGTGTCCTACAATGAGCAGTTCTTC.

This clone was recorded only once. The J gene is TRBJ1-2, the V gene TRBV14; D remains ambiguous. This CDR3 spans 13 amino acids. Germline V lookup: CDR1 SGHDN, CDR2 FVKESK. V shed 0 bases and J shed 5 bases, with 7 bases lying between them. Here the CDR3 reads CASSQDMDYGYTF. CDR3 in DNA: TGTGCCAGCAGCCAAGATATGGATTATGGCTACACCTTC.

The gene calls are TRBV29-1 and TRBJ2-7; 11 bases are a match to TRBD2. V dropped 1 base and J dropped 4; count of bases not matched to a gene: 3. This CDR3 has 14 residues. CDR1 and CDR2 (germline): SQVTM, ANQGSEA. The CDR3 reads CSVEVIAGGYEQYF. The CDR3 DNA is TGCAGCGTTGAAGTGATAGCGGGAGGGTACGAGCAGTACTTC.

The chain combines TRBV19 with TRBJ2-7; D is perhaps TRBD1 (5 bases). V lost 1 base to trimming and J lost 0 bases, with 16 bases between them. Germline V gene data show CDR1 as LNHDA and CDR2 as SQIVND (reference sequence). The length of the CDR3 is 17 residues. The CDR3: CASSIADGYGASYEQYF. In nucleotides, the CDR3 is TGTGCCAGTAGTATAGCGGACGGCTATGGGGCCTCCTACGAGCAGTACTTC.

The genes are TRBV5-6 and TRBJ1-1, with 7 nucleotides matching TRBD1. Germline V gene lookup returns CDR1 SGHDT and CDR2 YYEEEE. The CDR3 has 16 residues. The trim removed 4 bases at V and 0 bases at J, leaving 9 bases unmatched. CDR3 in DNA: TGTGCCAGCAGCCTAACCCCGACAGGGATGAACACTGAAGCTTTCTTT. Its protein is CASSLTPTGMNTEAFF.

CDR3 DNA: TGTGCCAGCAGCTTCCCTAGCGGACAGAGCCAAGAGACCCAGTACTTC. Encoded protein: CASSFPSGQSQETQYF. The chain couples TRBV5-6 to TRBJ2-5; D is perhaps TRBD2 (7 bases). V lost 2 bases to trimming and J lost 1 base, with 15 bases between them. The CDR3 has 16 residues. CDR1 SGHDT and CDR2 YYEEEE come from the germline V gene. Full variable domain (missing parts from reference TRBV5-6 and TRBJ2-5): DAGVTQSPTHLIKTRGQQVTLRCSPKSGHDTVSWYQQALGQGPQFIFQYYEEEERQRGNFPDRFSGHQFPNYSSELNVNALLLGDSALYLCASSFPSGQSQETQYFGPGTRLLVL.

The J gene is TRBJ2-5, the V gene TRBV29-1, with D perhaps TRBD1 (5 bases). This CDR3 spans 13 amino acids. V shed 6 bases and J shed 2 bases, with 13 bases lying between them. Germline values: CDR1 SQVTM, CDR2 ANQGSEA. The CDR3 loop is CSVGPGIQETQYF. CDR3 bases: TGCAGCGTCGGACCAGGGATACAAGAGACCCAGTACTTC.

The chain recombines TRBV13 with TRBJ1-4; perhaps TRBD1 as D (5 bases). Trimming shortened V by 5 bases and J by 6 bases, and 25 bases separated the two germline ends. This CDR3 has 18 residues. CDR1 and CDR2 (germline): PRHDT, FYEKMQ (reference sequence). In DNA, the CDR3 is TGTGCCAGCAGCACCAAAAGACGGACCTATGTGGGGGATGAAAAACTGTTTTTT. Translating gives CASSTKRRTYVGDEKLFF.

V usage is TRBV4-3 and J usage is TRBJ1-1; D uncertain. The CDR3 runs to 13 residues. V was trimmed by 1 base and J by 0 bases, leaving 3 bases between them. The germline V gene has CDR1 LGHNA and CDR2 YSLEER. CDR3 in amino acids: CASSQAVNTEAFF. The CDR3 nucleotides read TGCGCCAGCAGCCAAGCGGTGAACACTGAAGCTTTCTTT.

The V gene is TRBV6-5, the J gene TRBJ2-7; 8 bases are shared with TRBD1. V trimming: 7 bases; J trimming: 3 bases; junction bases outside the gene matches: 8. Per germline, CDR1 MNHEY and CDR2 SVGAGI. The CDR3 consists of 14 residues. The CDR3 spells CASKDRGQYYEQYF. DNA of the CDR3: TGTGCCAGCAAAGACAGGGGTCAATACTACGAGCAGTACTTC.

The chain's CDR3 is CASSLRPRLHEQYF. CDR3 DNA sequence: TGTGCCAGCAGCTTAAGACCCAGGCTCCACGAGCAGTACTTC. The J gene is TRBJ2-7, the V gene TRBV6-8; D remains ambiguous. The CDR3 is 14 amino acids. V lost 6 bases and J lost 5, with 17 bases in between. Germline CDR1 MNHGY, CDR2 SAAAGT.

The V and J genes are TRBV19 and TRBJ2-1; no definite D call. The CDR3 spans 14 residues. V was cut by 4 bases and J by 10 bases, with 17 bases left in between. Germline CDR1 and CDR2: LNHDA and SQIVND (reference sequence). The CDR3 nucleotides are TGTGCCAGTAGTAACCTAGACCTCGAATGGGAGCAGTTCTTC. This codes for CASSNLDLEWEQFF.

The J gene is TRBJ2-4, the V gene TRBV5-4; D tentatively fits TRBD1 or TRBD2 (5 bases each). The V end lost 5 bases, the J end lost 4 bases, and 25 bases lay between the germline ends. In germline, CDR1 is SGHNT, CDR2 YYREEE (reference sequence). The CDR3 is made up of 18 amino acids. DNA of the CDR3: TGTGCCAGCAGATGCCGTAGCGACAGAGACTGGAATAAAAACATTCAGTACTTC. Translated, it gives CASRCRSDRDWNKNIQYF.

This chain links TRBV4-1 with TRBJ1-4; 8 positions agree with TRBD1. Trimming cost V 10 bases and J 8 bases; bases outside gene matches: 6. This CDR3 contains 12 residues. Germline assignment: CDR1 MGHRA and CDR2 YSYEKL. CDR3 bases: TGCGCCACCGGACAGGGCAACGAAAAACTGTTTTTT. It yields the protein CATGQGNEKLFF.

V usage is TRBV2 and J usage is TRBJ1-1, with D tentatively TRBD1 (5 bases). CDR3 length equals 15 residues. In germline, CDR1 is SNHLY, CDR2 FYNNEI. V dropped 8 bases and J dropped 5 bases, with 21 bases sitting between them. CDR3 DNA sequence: TGTGCCAGCCTTCGGGGGAGGCAGGGCCCTACTGAAGCTTTCTTT. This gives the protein CASLRGRQGPTEAFF.

CDR3 nucleotide sequence: TGTGCCAGCGGGTATAGGAACTACAATGAGCAGTTCTTC. This codes for CASGYRNYNEQFF. J is TRBJ2-1 and V is TRBV6-6; no clear D gene. Trimming took off 8 bases at V and 3 bases at J, with 11 bases between the two ends. Germline CDR1 is MNHNY and CDR2 is SVGAGI (reference sequence). The CDR3 runs to 13 residues.